This T cell receptor (beta chain) comes out of a study of vaccination effects on CD4 cells after COVID-19. At the end of roughly 9 days of culture, CD4+ T cells were isolated. Participants were vaccinated with two doses of either the BNT162b2 or mRNA-1273 vaccine. People in the vaccine group had not been infected with SARS-CoV-2 before, and their nucleocapsid antibodies were negative. The repertoire was sequenced with immunoSEQ multiplex PCR; TCRdb's copy has only in-frame clones and lacks some. The sample shows fewer than 85,000 clones, roughly 74% of them seen only once. The germline gives CDR1 LGHDT, CDR2 YNNKEL (reference sequence). Trimming pared 1 base from V and 0 bases from J, leaving 6 bases between. The CDR3 runs to 14 residues. This clone was picked up a small number of times. The antigen is undetermined.

The sequence derives from a human donor who received a COVID-19 vaccine. V is TRBV3-1 (or the pseudogene TRBV3-2) and J is TRBJ1-1, with D possibly being TRBD1 (5 bases). The starting material was CD4+ T cells from PBMCs cultured without peptide, obtained after COVID-19 vaccination. CDR3 nucleotides: TGTGCCAGCAGCCAAGGGACACTGAACACTGAAGCTTTCTTT. This gives the protein CASSQGTLNTEAFF.